The 25 T cell receptor beta chains below were found in one sample sequenced in a study of naive and memory T cell subsets. The beta constant-region primer was an equimolar mix of two oligonucleotides covering TRBC1 and TRBC2. Ligated cDNA was amplified by four rounds of PCR with nested alpha and beta constant-region primers and SP2. TCRdb reanalysed the UMI-ligation and nested PCR reads using MiXCR and keeps one entry per CDR3 protein. Among tens of thousands of distinct CDR3 sequences, about 10% were seen once, and the ten largest hold about 1.3%. Specimen: naive CD8+ T cells from blood. The receptor source for this set is a human donor in good health.

The rearrangement links TRBV29-1 to TRBJ2-7, with TRBD2 identical over 7 bases. J lost 4 bases, V lost 1 base, and 10 bases had no gene match. The CDR3 covers 15 residues. Germline V gene lookup returns CDR1 SQVTM and CDR2 ANQGSEA. The CDR3: CSVEGWEGLRYEQYF. CDR3 DNA sequence: TGCAGCGTTGAAGGGTGGGAGGGGCTGAGGTACGAGCAGTACTTC.

This clonotype came up many times. The chain combines TRBV7-2 with TRBJ2-3; 10 bases are shared with TRBD2. The CDR3 loop spans 18 amino acids. Trimming took 2 bases from V and 4 from J; bases not matched to a gene: 12. Germline loops: CDR1 SGHTA, CDR2 FQGNSA. Here the CDR3 reads CASSLRLLAGELADTQYF. In DNA form, the CDR3 reads TGTGCCAGCAGCTTACGTCTCCTAGCGGGAGAGTTAGCAGATACGCAGTATTTT.

This clonotype was counted between two and nine times. The V and J genes are TRBV20-1 and TRBJ2-3; TRBD2 aligns across 9 bases. This CDR3 is 15 amino acids long. CDR1 and CDR2 from the germline V gene are DFQATT and SNEGSKA (reference sequence). V gave up 1 base and J gave up 1 base; unmatched junction bases: 3. CDR3 sequence (DNA): TGCAGTGCTAGAGGCAGGACTAGCGGCACAGATACGCAGTATTTT. This encodes CSARGRTSGTDTQYF.

This clonotype occurred a few times. The J gene is TRBJ1-5, the V gene TRBV5-5, with 7 bases aligning to TRBD1. V shed 0 bases, J shed 3 bases, and the junction held 3 bases outside the gene matches. This CDR3 comprises 15 residues. CDR1 is SGHKS and CDR2 is YYEKEE in the germline V gene (reference sequence). CDR3 in DNA: TGTGCCAGCAGCTTGGACAGGGGATACAATCAGCCCCAGCATTTT. Encoded protein: CASSLDRGYNQPQHF.

The V gene is TRBV28, the J gene TRBJ2-3; D is unresolved. Trimming took off 6 bases at V and 2 bases at J, with 18 bases between the two ends. The CDR3 loop spans 16 amino acids. Germline CDR1 is MDHEN and CDR2 is SYDVKM. The DNA for the CDR3 is TGTGCCAGCAGCTCCGGGTCCATCTCCCTCACAGATACGCAGTATTTT. Residues: CASSSGSISLTDTQYF.

This clonotype has ten or more counts. The rearrangement uses TRBV29-1 and TRBJ2-3, with 8 bases aligning to TRBD1. The CDR3 runs 11 residues. The ends lost 5 bases at V and 6 bases at J; junction bases unmatched: 1. CDR1 and CDR2 (germline): SQVTM, ANQGSEA. In DNA form, the CDR3 reads TGCAGCGTTTCAGGGGGCGATACGCAGTATTTT. This codes for CSVSGGDTQYF.

In its sample, this clonotype was seen many times. In nucleotides, the CDR3 is TGCAGCCTACGGACAGGGAGCCAAGAGACCCAGTACTTC. This translates into CSLRTGSQETQYF. The V gene is TRBV29-1, the J gene TRBJ2-5, with 8 bases that match TRBD1. CDR3 length: 13 residues. CDR1 is SQVTM and CDR2 is ANQGSEA in the germline V gene. V trimming: 8 bases; J trimming: 1 base; junction bases outside the gene matches: 6.

The chain recombines TRBV6-5 with TRBJ2-3; 7 nucleotides match TRBD2. Germline V lookup: CDR1 MNHEY, CDR2 SVGAGI. The CDR3 has 16 amino acids. The J segment lost 0 bases and the V segment lost 4 bases, leaving 7 bases of the junction unmatched. As DNA, the CDR3 is TGTGCCAGCAGTTGCCAGGCTAGCGGCAGCACAGATACGCAGTATTTT. Its protein product is CASSCQASGSTDTQYF.

This clonotype was observed a few times. V and J are TRBV7-8 and TRBJ2-3; 13 bases line up with TRBD2. Germline V lookup: CDR1 SGHVS, CDR2 FQNEAQ. The V and J ends lost 0 bases and 6 bases, in that order; junction bases with no gene match: 3. The CDR3 loop spans 16 amino acids. The CDR3 sequence: CASSLAGLAGADTQYF. The DNA for the CDR3 is TGTGCCAGCAGCTTAGCCGGACTAGCGGGAGCTGATACGCAGTATTTT.

The rearrangement links TRBV6-2 or TRBV6-3 to TRBJ2-7; maybe TRBD2 (6 bases). CDR3 length equals 14 residues. Trimming pared 5 bases from V and 5 bases from J, leaving 16 bases between. Germline V gene data show CDR1 as MNHEY and CDR2 as SVGEGT. The CDR3 region has the DNA TGTGCCAGCAGTCGACCCGGGACTGGGGACGAGCAGTACTTC. Its translation is CASSRPGTGDEQYF.

The chain recombines TRBV27 with TRBJ1-1, with TRBD1 matching over 8 bases. The CDR3 is 14 amino acids. The germline CDR1 and CDR2 sequences are MNHEY and SMNVEV (reference sequence). After removal of 5 bases from V and 5 bases from J, the junction contained 7 bases not matched to a gene. CDR3 in amino acids: CASSAHRGDTEAFF. The CDR3 DNA reads as TGTGCCAGCAGTGCCCACAGGGGGGATACTGAAGCTTTCTTT.

Notes on this clonotype: A much larger clone lies one base from this, so it may be a read error. J is TRBJ1-5 and V is TRBV19, with 10 bases identical to TRBD1. The CDR3 spans 16 residues. In germline, CDR1 is LNHDA, CDR2 SQIVND (reference sequence). The CDR3 nucleotides read TGTGCCAGTAGCCAAACGGACAGGGGGGCCAGGCAGCCCCAGCGTTTT. Translated: CASSQTDRGARQPQRF.

This clonotype was counted only a few times. The rearrangement links TRBV9 to TRBJ1-6, with 7 bases matching TRBD1. Germline V gives CDR1 SGDLS, CDR2 YYNGEE. This CDR3 is 16 amino acids long. The ends lost 4 bases at V and 7 bases at J; junction bases unmatched: 11. CDR3 sequence reads: CASSQTMTGWNSPLHF. CDR3 in DNA: TGTGCCAGCAGCCAGACGATGACAGGGTGGAATTCACCCCTCCACTTT.

There are many counts of this clonotype. This sequence joins TRBV20-1 and TRBJ1-5; D perhaps matches TRBD1 (5 bases). This CDR3 region has 14 residues. CDR1 is DFQATT and CDR2 is SNEGSKA in the germline V gene (reference sequence). Deletions cut 6 bases from V and 5 bases from J, with 17 bases between. The CDR3 protein is CSAPPPDSDQPQHF. As DNA, the CDR3 is TGCAGTGCCCCACCCCCCGACAGCGATCAGCCCCAGCATTTT.

Ten or more counts support this clonotype. The J gene is TRBJ1-1, the V gene TRBV5-4; possible D gene TRBD1, 6 bases. From germline, CDR1 is SGHNT and CDR2 YYREEE (reference sequence). The CDR3 runs 12 residues. The V gene lost 3 bases and the J gene lost 7 bases, with 10 bases spanning the gap. CDR3 sequence (DNA): TGTGCCAGCAGCTGGGGGCAGGGTGAAGCTTTCTTT. Amino acids: CASSWGQGEAFF.

This clonotype was observed at least ten times. The chain is built from TRBV19 and TRBJ1-1, with D possibly matching TRBD1 (5 bases). Between the trimmed V and J ends, which lost 5 bases and 14 bases, there was a span of 15 bases. CDR3 length equals 11 residues. The germline CDR1 and CDR2 sequences are LNHDA and SQIVND (reference sequence). CDR3 nucleotides: TGTGCCAGTAGTGCAGGGACGGGCTGCTTCTTT. Amino acid sequence: CASSAGTGCFF.

This clonotype was seen many times. The rearrangement uses TRBV6-2 or TRBV6-3 and TRBJ2-7; D tentatively fits TRBD1 or TRBD2 (5 bases each). The CDR3 has 14 residues. V lost 3 bases, J lost 7 bases, and 16 bases lay in between. Germline values: CDR1 MNHEY, CDR2 SVGEGT. The CDR3: CASSYLRDLAEQYF. The CDR3 nucleotides are TGTGCCAGCAGTTATCTCAGGGACCTTGCGGAGCAGTACTTC.

This clonotype came up a few times. The chain joins TRBV20-1 to TRBJ2-1; 12 positions agree with TRBD1. V was pared by 5 bases and J by 9 bases, with 11 bases of the junction left unmatched. The CDR3 totals 15 residues. Germline V gene lookup returns CDR1 DFQATT and CDR2 SNEGSKA (reference sequence). CDR3 amino acids: CSASIGTGGFGEQFF. The CDR3 DNA reads as TGCAGTGCTTCAATCGGGACAGGGGGCTTTGGTGAGCAGTTCTTC.

This clonotype was detected a few times. The rearrangement uses TRBV12-5 and TRBJ2-7, with D perhaps matching TRBD1 or TRBD2 (6 bases each). The CDR3 is 16 residues long. CDR1 is LGHNT, CDR2 FRNRAP, per germline. The V end was cut by 0 bases, the J end by 4 bases, with 16 bases between. This CDR3 is CASGLVTGGGIYEQYF. CDR3 nucleotide sequence: TGTGCTAGTGGTTTGGTGACCGGAGGGGGGATATACGAGCAGTACTTC.

There are a few counts of this clonotype. The gene calls are TRBV7-6 and TRBJ2-5, with D unclear. The germline gives CDR1 SGHVS, CDR2 FNYEAQ. CDR3 length: 14 residues. The ends were cut back, 3 bases at V and 2 bases at J, with 10 bases in the middle. The CDR3 sequence is CASSFLAEQETQYF. The CDR3 DNA follows: TGTGCCAGCAGCTTCCTCGCGGAACAAGAGACCCAGTACTTC.

This chain joins TRBV7-2 and TRBJ1-5, with 7 bases identical to TRBD1. V shed 1 base, J shed 6 bases, and the junction held 6 bases outside the gene matches. The CDR3 length is 15 residues. Germline values: CDR1 SGHTA, CDR2 FQGNSA. The CDR3 DNA reads TGTGCCAGCAGCTTAGGTTACAGGGGAGGTCAGCCCCAGCATTTT. Amino acids: CASSLGYRGGQPQHF.

This clonotype has only a few counts. The V gene is TRBV6-5, the J gene TRBJ2-3; the match to TRBD2 covers 7 bases. The CDR3 runs 14 residues. In germline, CDR1 is MNHEY, CDR2 SVGAGI. V was pared by 3 bases and J by 0 bases, with 0 bases of the junction left unmatched. This CDR3 reads CASSYSGSTDTQYF. CDR3 coding DNA: TGTGCCAGCAGTTATAGCGGGAGCACAGATACGCAGTATTTT.

The CDR3 region has the DNA TGTGCCAGCAGCCGTACAGGGCGGGACATTCAGTACTTC. It is translated as CASSRTGRDIQYF. This chain uses TRBV28 with TRBJ2-4; TRBD1 might be the D (6 bases). Germline CDR1 is MDHEN and CDR2 is SYDVKM. The CDR3 consists of 13 residues. V shed 6 bases and J shed 8 bases, with 14 bases lying between them.

This clonotype was counted ten times or more. V gene TRBV6-1 combines with J gene TRBJ1-5; no definite D call. Germline-derived CDR1 and CDR2 are MNHNS and SASEGT. V was trimmed by 2 bases and J by 0 bases, leaving 11 bases between them. This CDR3 contains 16 residues. As DNA, the CDR3 is TGTGCCAGCAGTGAATGGTTGGCGGATAGCAATCAGCCCCAGCATTTT. Its protein product is CASSEWLADSNQPQHF.

This clonotype was detected many times. The rearrangement uses TRBV29-1 and TRBJ2-3; TRBD2 agrees at 7 bases. The CDR3 is 15 residues long. Trimming removed 4 bases from V and 4 bases from J; junction bases left unmatched: 11. Germline CDR1 reads SQVTM; CDR2 reads ANQGSEA. This CDR3 is CSVVGRDGVADTQYF. CDR3 coding DNA: TGCAGCGTTGTAGGGAGGGATGGGGTTGCAGATACGCAGTATTTT.